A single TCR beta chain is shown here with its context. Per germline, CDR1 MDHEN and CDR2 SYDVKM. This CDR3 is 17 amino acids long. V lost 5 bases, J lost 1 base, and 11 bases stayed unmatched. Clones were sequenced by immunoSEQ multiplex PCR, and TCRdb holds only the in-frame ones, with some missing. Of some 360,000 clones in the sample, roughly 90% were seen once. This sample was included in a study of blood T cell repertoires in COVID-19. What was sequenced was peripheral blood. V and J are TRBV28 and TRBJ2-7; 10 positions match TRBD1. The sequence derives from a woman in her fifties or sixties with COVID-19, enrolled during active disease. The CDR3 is CASSARQGARGSYEQYF. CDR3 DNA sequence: TGTGCCAGCAGTGCCAGACAGGGGGCGAGGGGGTCCTACGAGCAGTACTTC.